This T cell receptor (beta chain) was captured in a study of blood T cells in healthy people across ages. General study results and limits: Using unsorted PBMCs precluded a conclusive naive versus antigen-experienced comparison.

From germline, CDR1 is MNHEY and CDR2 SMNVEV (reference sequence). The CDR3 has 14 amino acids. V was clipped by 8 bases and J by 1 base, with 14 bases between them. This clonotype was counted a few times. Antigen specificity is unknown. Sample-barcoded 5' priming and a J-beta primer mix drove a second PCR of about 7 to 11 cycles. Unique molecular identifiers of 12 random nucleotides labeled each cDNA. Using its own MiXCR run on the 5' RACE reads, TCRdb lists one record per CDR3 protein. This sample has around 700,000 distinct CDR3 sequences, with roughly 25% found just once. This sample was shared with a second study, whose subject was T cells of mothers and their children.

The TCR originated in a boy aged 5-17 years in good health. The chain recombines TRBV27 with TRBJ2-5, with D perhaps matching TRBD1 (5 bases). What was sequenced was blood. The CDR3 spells CASQPVTAQETQYF. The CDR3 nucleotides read TGTGCCAGCCAGCCAGTGACAGCCCAAGAGACCCAGTACTTC.